This passage covers 9 T cell receptor beta chains from one sample sequenced in a study of early T cells in non-severe SARS-CoV-2 infection. TCRdb re-called the 5' RACE reads through MiXCR, storing one row per CDR3 protein. The table records 45,000 to 65,000 distinct CDR3 sequences, about 9.3% of them present only once. Material for sequencing was whole blood. These TCRs come from an adult who was a healthcare worker with PCR-confirmed SARS-CoV-2 infection or an uninfected control (not recorded which).

This clonotype was counted at least ten times. The V gene is TRBV5-8, the J gene TRBJ1-5; D is uncertain. V lost 0 bases to trimming and J lost 5 bases, with 9 bases between them. The CDR3 runs to 14 residues. CDR1 and CDR2 (germline): SGHTS, YDEGEE. The CDR3 DNA is TGTGCCAGCAGCTTGGGCGTCGGGGATCAGCCCCAGCATTTT. This gives the protein CASSLGVGDQPQHF.

The gene calls are TRBV7-2 and TRBJ2-4; 13 nucleotides match TRBD2. The V segment lost 1 base and the J segment 6 bases; nucleotides outside the gene matches: 3. CDR3 size: 16 residues. Germline V gene sequence: CDR1 SGHTA, CDR2 FQGNSA. The CDR3 sequence is CASSLGTSGRRNIQYF. The CDR3 bases are TGTGCCAGCAGCTTAGGGACTAGCGGGAGAAGAAACATTCAGTACTTC. The entire variable domain, with the rest obtained from reference TRBV7-2 and TRBJ2-4, is as follows: GAGVSQSPSNKVTEKGKDVELRCDPISGHTALYWYRQSLGQGLEFLIYFQGNSAPDKSGLPSDRFSAERTGGSVSTLTIQRTQQEDSAVYLCASSLGTSGRRNIQYFGAGTRLSVL.

A remark on this clonotype: A read error is likely, as this CDR3 ends without the conserved phenylalanine or tryptophan. The chain has TRBV5-1 and TRBJ2-1; D gene uncertain. Trimming left V 0 bases short and J 10 bases short, with 8 bases between. The germline CDR1 and CDR2 sequences are SGHRS and YFSETQ. This CDR3 is built from 12 residues. DNA for the CDR3: TGCGCCAGCAGCTTGGGTTTACCGGAGCAGTTCATC. Amino acids: CASSLGLPEQFI.

In its sample, this clonotype was seen many times. The chain combines TRBV29-1 with TRBJ2-1; 11 nucleotides agree with TRBD2. The CDR3 has 13 residues. V shed 6 bases and J 6 bases; nucleotides not matched to a gene: 4. Germline CDR1 SQVTM, CDR2 ANQGSEA. Here the CDR3 reads CSVASGGFNEQFF. CDR3 nucleotides: TGCAGCGTGGCTAGCGGGGGGTTCAATGAGCAGTTCTTC.

This clonotype was picked up many times. The chain recombines TRBV24-1 with TRBJ2-3; D is undetermined. This CDR3 region has 13 residues. In germline, CDR1 is KGHDR, CDR2 SFDVKD. V was pared by 3 bases and J by 6 bases, with 9 bases between. The CDR3 sequence is CATSDPRGDTQYF. The CDR3 DNA is TGTGCCACCAGTGATCCTCGAGGCGATACGCAGTATTTT.

This clonotype was seen many times. The rearrangement joins TRBV19 to TRBJ2-4; D tentatively reads TRBD1 or TRBD2 (6 bases each). This CDR3 spans 18 amino acids. The V gene's germline CDR1 is LNHDA and CDR2 SQIVND (reference sequence). Trimming removed 3 bases from V and 0 bases from J, with 18 bases in between. CDR3 sequence (DNA): TGTGCCAGTAGTATCGGGATGCGCGGGACACCAGCCAAAAACATTCAGTACTTC. This encodes CASSIGMRGTPAKNIQYF.

This chain links TRBV20-1 with TRBJ2-7; the D gene could be TRBD1 or TRBD2 (5 bases each). The germline V gene has CDR1 DFQATT and CDR2 SNEGSKA (reference sequence). V lost 0 bases, J lost 2 bases, and 14 bases lay in between. CDR3 length: 15 amino acids. The CDR3 DNA reads as TGCAGTGCTAGAGATCCCGGGACCACCACCTACGAGCAGTACTTC. As protein: CSARDPGTTTYEQYF.

This chain links TRBV2 with TRBJ1-2, with unresolved D. The CDR3 covers 14 residues. Trimming left V 7 bases short and J 0 bases short, with 12 bases between. Germline CDR1 is SNHLY and CDR2 is FYNNEI. The CDR3 reads CASISSKANYGYTF. CDR3 bases: TGTGCCAGCATCAGTAGCAAAGCTAACTATGGCTACACCTTC.

This clonotype was found many times. The genes are TRBV29-1 and TRBJ2-1; a possible D gene is TRBD1 (5 bases). CDR3 length: 17 amino acids. Trimming pared 2 bases from V and 0 bases from J, leaving 17 bases between. The germline CDR1 and CDR2 sequences are SQVTM and ANQGSEA. This chain's CDR3 is CSVESWGTGSSYNEQFF. The CDR3 DNA sequence: TGCAGCGTTGAAAGCTGGGGAACAGGAAGCTCCTACAATGAGCAGTTCTTC.